These T cell receptor beta chains were read from a single sample in a study of blood T cell repertoires in COVID-19. TCRdb keeps only in-frame clones here, not all; method: immunoSEQ multiplex PCR. The sample has tens of thousands of clones; roughly nine tenths are singletons. The sample consisted of peripheral blood. The receptors were sampled from a man aged 60-69 years with acute or convalescent COVID-19. Each CDR3 is given with its conserved first and last residue. A D gene is named only where the DNA matches it firmly. Clone sizes are given selectively: once, few, many, or a class where the clone is expanded.

j_call | d_call | clone_size | v_call | cdr3_length | cdr3_nt | cdr3_aa
TRBJ2-7 | TRBD2 | NA | TRBV28 | 16 | TGTGCCAGCAGTTTATGGGTTAGCGGGAGCTCCTACGAGCAGTACTTC | CASSLWVSGSSYEQYF
TRBJ2-2 | NA | NA | TRBV9 | 15 | TGTGCCAGCAGCGTAGGGGGACTCTCCACCGGGGAGCTGTTTTTT | CASSVGGLSTGELFF
TRBJ2-1 | NA | once | TRBV6-5 | 14 | TGTGCCAGCACCCCACAGGGCTCGAACAATGAGCAGTTCTTC | CASTPQGSNNEQFF
TRBJ1-2 | TRBD1 | NA | TRBV2 | 16 | TGTGCCAGCAGCGCATCTCAGGGGGCCGCTTTTCGTGGCTACACCTTC | CASSASQGAAFRGYTF
TRBJ2-6 | TRBD1 | NA | TRBV2 | 15 | TGTGCCAGCAGTCAACAGGGGGCAGGGGCCAACGTCCTGACTTTC | CASSQQGAGANVLTF
TRBJ2-3 | NA | NA | TRBV5-1 | 15 | TGCGCCAGCAGCTTTGATCTAGCGCGCACAGATACGCAGTATTTT | CASSFDLARTDTQYF
TRBJ2-7 | NA | NA | TRBV27 | 15 | TGTGCCAGCAGCCCCACGACAGGCTTAGGGTACGAGCAGTACTTC | CASSPTTGLGYEQYF
TRBJ2-1 | NA | NA | TRBV7-3 | 15 | TGTGCCAGCAGCTTAACGAGTGCTAGAGACAATGAGCAGTTCTTC | CASSLTSARDNEQFF
TRBJ2-7 | TRBD2 | NA | TRBV19 | 14 | TGTGCCAGTAGCCTGACTAGCGGGAGTTACGAGCAGTACTTC | CASSLTSGSYEQYF
TRBJ2-3 | TRBD2 | NA | TRBV7-2 | 14 | TGTGCCAGCAGCTTCGGGGGGGGTACAGATACGCAGTATTTT | CASSFGGGTDTQYF
TRBJ2-1 | TRBD2 | NA | TRBV15 | 17 | TGTGCCACCAGCAGAGAGGGAAGCGGGGCAACCTACAATGAGCAGTTCTTC | CATSREGSGATYNEQFF
TRBJ2-3 | TRBD1 | NA | TRBV9 | 17 | TGTGCCAGCAGCGTAGTAGGAGACAGGGGGCTGGGAGATACGCAGTATTTT | CASSVVGDRGLGDTQYF
TRBJ1-3 | NA | NA | TRBV4-1 | 17 | TGCGCCAGCAGCCAAGATAGTGGCCGCGGCGCTGGAAACACCATATATTTT | CASSQDSGRGAGNTIYF
TRBJ1-5 | NA | NA | TRBV15 | 14 | TGTGCCACCAGCAGAGAACAGGAGGGGCAGCCCCAGCATTTT | CATSREQEGQPQHF
TRBJ2-7 | TRBD2 | NA | TRBV10-3 | 14 | TGTGCCATCAGCGCGGCCGGGACGGGAGGCGAGCAGTACTTC | CAISAAGTGGEQYF